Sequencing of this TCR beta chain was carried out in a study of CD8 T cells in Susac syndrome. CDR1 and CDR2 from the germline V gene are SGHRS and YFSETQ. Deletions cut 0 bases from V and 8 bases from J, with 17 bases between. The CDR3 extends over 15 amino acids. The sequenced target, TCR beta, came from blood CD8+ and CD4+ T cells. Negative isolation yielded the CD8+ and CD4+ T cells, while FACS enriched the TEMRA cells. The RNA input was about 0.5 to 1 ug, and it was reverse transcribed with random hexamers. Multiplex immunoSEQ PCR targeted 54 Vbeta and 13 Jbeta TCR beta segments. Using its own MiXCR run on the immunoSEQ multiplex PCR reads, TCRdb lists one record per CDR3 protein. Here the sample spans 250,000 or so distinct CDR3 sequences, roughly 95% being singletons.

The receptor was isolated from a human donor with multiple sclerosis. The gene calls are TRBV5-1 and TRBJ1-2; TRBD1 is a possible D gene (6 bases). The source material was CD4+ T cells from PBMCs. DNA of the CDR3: TGCGCCAGCAGCTTGGGGGACATCCAAGGCGGGGGCTACACCTTC. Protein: CASSLGDIQGGGYTF.